Each of the 18 T cell receptor beta chains below was sequenced from the same sample in a study of regulatory T cells in long-lasting Graves disease. This sample's time point: persistent/refractory GD, antithyroid drugs over 5 years with positive TRAb. Isolated PBMC RNA provided the starting material for the TCR library. Arm-PCR with iRepertoire HTBI primers amplified the CDR3 regions for these TCR beta libraries. TCRdb used MiXCR to reprocess the multiplex PCR reads, holding one entry per CDR3 protein. The sample consists of over 250,000 distinct CDR3 sequences, roughly 21% of them appearing once. The source was peripheral blood mononuclear cells (PBMCs), collected when the disease was refractory, from a patient treated with antithyroid drugs. These TCRs come from a female donor with Graves disease.

The table lists this clonotype with many counts. The chain has TRBV12-3 or TRBV12-4 and TRBJ1-2; TRBD1 might be the D (6 bases). The CDR3 consists of 13 residues. Trimming removed 7 bases from V and 2 bases from J, with 11 bases in between. The CDR3 region is CASTDTGNYGYTF. The CDR3 nucleotides read TGTGCCAGCACCGATACAGGGAACTATGGCTACACCTTC.

There are a few counts of this clonotype. The CDR3 nucleotides read TGTGCCAGCGGATCACAGGGATCACCCCTCCACTTT. Encoded protein: CASGSQGSPLHF. This chain links TRBV7-2 with TRBJ1-6; D possibly corresponds to TRBD1 (6 bases). This CDR3 is 12 amino acids long. V was cut by 8 bases and J by 10 bases, with 12 bases left in between. Germline V gives CDR1 SGHTA, CDR2 FQGNSA.

Points on this clonotype: A much larger clonotype is one base distant, so this may be a read error. The V call is TRBV6-1, the J call TRBJ1-5; D is perhaps TRBD1 (6 bases). Germline V lookup: CDR1 MNHNS, CDR2 SASEGT. The CDR3 runs to 15 residues. V was cut by 4 bases and J by 2 bases, with 12 bases left in between. The CDR3 loop is CASSGWTDGNQPQHF. CDR3 bases: TGTGCCAGCAGTGGTTGGACAGACGGCAATCAGCCCCAGCATTTT.

There are a few counts of this clonotype. The J gene is TRBJ2-7, the V gene TRBV10-3; 9 bases line up with TRBD1. Trimming at V came to 6 bases and at J to 5 bases, leaving 5 bases not matched to a gene. The CDR3 is 13 amino acids. From germline, CDR1 is ENHRY and CDR2 SYGVKD. The CDR3 here is CAIRGTGPDEQYF. CDR3 nucleotides: TGTGCCATCAGAGGGACAGGGCCCGACGAGCAGTACTTC.

This clonotype was detected only a few times. The J gene is TRBJ1-5, the V gene TRBV20-1; possibly TRBD1 for D (5 bases). V was pared by 0 bases and J by 5 bases, with 20 bases between. The CDR3 has 17 residues. The germline CDR1 and CDR2 sequences are DFQATT and SNEGSKA (reference sequence). This CDR3 reads CSARDVREAFVDQPQHF. The CDR3 DNA follows: TGCAGTGCTAGAGATGTCAGGGAGGCTTTCGTCGATCAGCCCCAGCATTTT.

The rearrangement links TRBV11-2 to TRBJ2-3; 15 nucleotides align to TRBD2. With 1 base clipped from V and 5 bases from J, the junction kept 4 bases outside the gene matches. Germline assignment: CDR1 SGHAT and CDR2 FQNNGV. This CDR3 is built from 17 residues. Written as DNA, the CDR3 is TGTGCCAGCAGCTTAGCCGGACTAGCGGGAGGGGGAGATACGCAGTATTTT. Translating gives CASSLAGLAGGGDTQYF.

This clonotype was recorded many times. CDR3 region: CASSLSQGHEQYF. DNA for the CDR3: TGTGCCAGCAGTTTGTCTCAGGGACACGAGCAGTACTTC. The chain combines TRBV28 with TRBJ2-7, with D possibly being TRBD1 or TRBD2 (5 bases each). V lost 3 bases, J lost 5 bases, and 11 bases lay in between. CDR1 MDHEN and CDR2 SYDVKM come from the germline V gene. This CDR3 is built from 13 residues.

V usage is TRBV28 and J usage is TRBJ2-5, with a weak D call TRBD1 (6 bases). This CDR3 comprises 16 residues. Germline V gene sequence: CDR1 MDHEN, CDR2 SYDVKM. V was clipped by 4 bases and J by 4 bases, with 19 bases between them. In DNA, the CDR3 is TGTGCCAGCAGTTGGACCCCCCAGACAGGCACAGAGACCCAGTACTTC. Protein product: CASSWTPQTGTETQYF.

This chain joins TRBV7-9 and TRBJ2-7; 9 positions match TRBD1. CDR1 and CDR2 from the germline V gene are SEHNR and FQNEAQ (reference sequence). There are 15 residues in the CDR3. Germline trimming cut 1 base from V and 4 bases from J; bases unmatched to any gene: 5. CDR3 nucleotides: TGTGCCAGCAGCTTAGGACAGGGGGTTTGGTACGAGCAGTACTTC. It encodes CASSLGQGVWYEQYF.

This clonotype was seen many times. V is TRBV11-2 and J is TRBJ2-7; 11 nucleotides match TRBD1. In germline, CDR1 is SGHAT, CDR2 FQNNGV. Trimming took 2 bases from V and 4 from J; bases not matched to a gene: 4. The CDR3 is made up of 15 amino acids. The CDR3 sequence: CASSLTGQGVYEQYF. Written as DNA, the CDR3 is TGTGCCAGCAGCTTAACGGGACAGGGGGTTTACGAGCAGTACTTC.

The chain employs TRBV7-9 and TRBJ2-3; the D is unclear. Germline V gene sequence: CDR1 SEHNR, CDR2 FQNEAQ (reference sequence). V dropped 3 bases and J dropped 4 bases, with 5 bases sitting between them. The CDR3 is made up of 12 amino acids. The chain's CDR3 is CASSFIADTQYF. The DNA for the CDR3 is TGTGCCAGCAGCTTCATCGCAGATACGCAGTATTTT. Full variable domain (missing parts from reference TRBV7-9 and TRBJ2-3): DTGVSQNPRHKITKRGQNVTFRCDPISEHNRLYWYRQTLGQGPEFLTYFQNEAQLEKSRLLSDRFSAERPKGSFSTLEIQRTEQGDSAMYLCASSFIADTQYFGPGTRLTVL.

This clonotype was picked up many times. The genes are TRBV12-3 or TRBV12-4 and TRBJ1-2; no firm D call. CDR3 size: 11 residues. V dropped 6 bases and J dropped 2 bases, with 4 bases sitting between them. The CDR3 loop reads CASSHNYGYTF. DNA for the CDR3: TGTGCCAGCAGCCACAACTATGGCTACACCTTC.

This clonotype was observed at least ten times. The V and J genes are TRBV20-1 and TRBJ1-2, with 9 bases lining up with TRBD1. The length of the CDR3 is 14 residues. The V gene end was trimmed by 6 bases and the J gene end by 4 bases; junction bases not matched to a gene: 9. Germline V gives CDR1 DFQATT, CDR2 SNEGSKA (reference sequence). The CDR3 region has the DNA TGCAGTGCCAAGGACAGGGGTCGGGGCTATGGCTACACCTTC. Its translation: CSAKDRGRGYGYTF.

This clonotype has just one count. In DNA form, the CDR3 reads TGTGCCAGCAGTCAACACCAACCCGATGAAAAACTGTTTTTT. Protein: CASSQHQPDEKLFF. This chain links TRBV27 with TRBJ1-4; D remains ambiguous. Germline V gene data show CDR1 as MNHEY and CDR2 as SMNVEV (reference sequence). V lost 5 bases to trimming and J lost 6 bases, with 13 bases between them. The CDR3 length is 14 residues.

The chain links TRBV29-1 to TRBJ2-3, with 10 nucleotides matching TRBD2. The CDR3 spans 14 residues. Germline CDR1 reads SQVTM; CDR2 reads ANQGSEA. The V segment lost 7 bases and the J segment 4 bases; nucleotides outside the gene matches: 8. CDR3 DNA: TGCAGCGCAGCGGGACTAGCGCGGGCAGATACGCAGTATTTT. Encoded protein: CSAAGLARADTQYF.

The chain combines TRBV20-1 with TRBJ2-5; TRBD2 agrees at 8 bases. Germline CDR1 and CDR2: DFQATT and SNEGSKA (reference sequence). The J segment lost 5 bases and the V segment lost 2 bases, leaving 4 bases of the junction unmatched. The CDR3 spans 13 residues. CDR3 region: CSARPGGRETQYF. DNA for the CDR3: TGCAGTGCTAGACCGGGCGGGAGGGAGACCCAGTACTTC.

The chain uses TRBV6-5 and TRBJ2-7; TRBD2 aligns across 13 bases. Trimming removed 2 bases from V and 11 bases from J; junction bases left unmatched: 9. CDR3 size: 15 residues. Per germline, CDR1 MNHEY and CDR2 SVGAGI. Here the CDR3 DNA reads TGTGCCAGCAGTTACGCGGGACTAGCGGGAACCTGGGAGTACTTC. It yields the protein CASSYAGLAGTWEYF.

The table lists this clonotype with a few counts. The V call is TRBV28, the J call TRBJ2-2; 11 nucleotides match TRBD1. The length of the CDR3 is 14 residues. Germline trimming cut 6 bases from V and 8 bases from J; bases unmatched to any gene: 5. Germline V gene data show CDR1 as MDHEN and CDR2 as SYDVKM. This CDR3 reads CASRGQGASGELFF. CDR3 DNA: TGTGCCAGCAGAGGACAGGGGGCATCGGGGGAGCTGTTTTTT. Complete variable domain (other parts from reference TRBV28 and TRBJ2-2): DVKVTQSSRYLVKRTGEKVFLECVQDMDHENMFWYRQDPGLGLRLIYFSYDVKMKEKGDIPEGYSVSREKKERFSLILESASTNQTSMYLCASRGQGASGELFFGEGSRLTVL.